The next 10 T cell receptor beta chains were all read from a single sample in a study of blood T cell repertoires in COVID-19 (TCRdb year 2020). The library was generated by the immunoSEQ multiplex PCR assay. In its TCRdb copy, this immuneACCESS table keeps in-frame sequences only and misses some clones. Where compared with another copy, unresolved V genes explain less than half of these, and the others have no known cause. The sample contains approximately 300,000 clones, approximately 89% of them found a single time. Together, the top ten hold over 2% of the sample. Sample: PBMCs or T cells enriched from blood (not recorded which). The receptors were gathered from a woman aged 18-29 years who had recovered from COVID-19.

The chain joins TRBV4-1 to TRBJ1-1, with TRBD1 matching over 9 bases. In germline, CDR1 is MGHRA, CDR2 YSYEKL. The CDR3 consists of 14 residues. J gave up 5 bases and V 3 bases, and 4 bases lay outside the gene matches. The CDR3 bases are TGCGCCAGCAGCCATTCTGGGACAGGGACTGAAGCTTTCTTT. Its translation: CASSHSGTGTEAFF.

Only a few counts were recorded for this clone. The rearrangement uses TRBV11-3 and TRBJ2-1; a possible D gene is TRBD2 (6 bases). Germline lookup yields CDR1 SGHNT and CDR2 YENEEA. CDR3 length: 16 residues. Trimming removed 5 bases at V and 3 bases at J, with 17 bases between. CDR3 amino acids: CASSPHRGSLYNEQFF. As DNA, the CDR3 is TGTGCCAGCAGCCCACACCGGGGGTCACTCTACAATGAGCAGTTCTTC.

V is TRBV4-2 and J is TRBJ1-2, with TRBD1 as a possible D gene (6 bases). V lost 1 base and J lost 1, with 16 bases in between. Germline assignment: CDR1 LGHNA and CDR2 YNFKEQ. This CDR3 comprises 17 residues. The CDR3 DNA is TGTGCCAGCAGCCAAGTCCCCTCCGGGACAAATAACTATGGCTACACCTTC. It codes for CASSQVPSGTNNYGYTF.

CDR3 DNA: TGTGCCAGCAGCCAGGACACTGAAGCTTTCTTT. This encodes CASSQDTEAFF. This chain links TRBV5-6 with TRBJ1-1; the D is unclear. The CDR3 length is 11 residues. Trimming took 4 bases from V and 3 from J, leaving 4 bases between them. CDR1 SGHDT and CDR2 YYEEEE come from the germline V gene.

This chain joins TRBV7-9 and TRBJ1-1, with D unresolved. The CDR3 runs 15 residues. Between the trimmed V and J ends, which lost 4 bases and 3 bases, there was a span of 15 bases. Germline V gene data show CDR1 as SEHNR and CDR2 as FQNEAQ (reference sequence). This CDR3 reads CASSSPPREDTEAFF. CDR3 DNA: TGTGCCAGCAGCTCCCCGCCAAGGGAGGACACTGAAGCTTTCTTT. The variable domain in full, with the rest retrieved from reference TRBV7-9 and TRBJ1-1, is DTGVSQNPRHKITKRGQNVTFRCDPISEHNRLYWYRQTLGQGPEFLTYFQNEAQLEKSRLLSDRFSAERPKGSFSTLEIQRTEQGDSAMYLCASSSPPREDTEAFFGQGTRLTVV.

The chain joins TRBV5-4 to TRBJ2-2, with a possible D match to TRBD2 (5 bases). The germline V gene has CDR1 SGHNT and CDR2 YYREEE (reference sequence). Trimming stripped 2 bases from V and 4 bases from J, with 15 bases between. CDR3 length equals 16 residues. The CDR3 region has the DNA TGTGCCAGCAGCTTCCAAGGAGGCAGGTCCACCGGGGAGCTGTTTTTT. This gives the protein CASSFQGGRSTGELFF. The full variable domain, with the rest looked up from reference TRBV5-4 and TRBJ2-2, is ETGVTQSPTHLIKTRGQQVTLRCSSQSGHNTVSWYQQALGQGPQFIFQYYREEENGRGNFPPRFSGLQFPNYSSELNVNALELDDSALYLCASSFQGGRSTGELFFGEGSRLTVL.

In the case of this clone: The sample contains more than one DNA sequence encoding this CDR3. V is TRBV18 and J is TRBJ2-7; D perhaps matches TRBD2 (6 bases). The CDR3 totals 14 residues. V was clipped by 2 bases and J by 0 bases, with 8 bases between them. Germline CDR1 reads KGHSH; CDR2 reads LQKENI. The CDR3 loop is CASSPGGSSYEQYF. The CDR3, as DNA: TGTGCCAGCTCACCAGGGGGGAGCTCCTACGAGCAGTACTTC.

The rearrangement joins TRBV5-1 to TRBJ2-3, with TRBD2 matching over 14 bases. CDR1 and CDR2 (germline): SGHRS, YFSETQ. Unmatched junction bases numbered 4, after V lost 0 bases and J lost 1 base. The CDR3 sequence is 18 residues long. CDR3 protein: CASSLAGTSGGRTDTQYF. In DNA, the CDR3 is TGCGCCAGCAGCTTGGCCGGGACTAGCGGGGGACGCACAGATACGCAGTATTTT.

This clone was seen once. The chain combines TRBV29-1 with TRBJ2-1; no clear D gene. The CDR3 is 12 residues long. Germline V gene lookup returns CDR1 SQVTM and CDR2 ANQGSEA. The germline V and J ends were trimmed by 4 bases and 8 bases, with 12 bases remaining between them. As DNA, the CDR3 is TGCAGCGTTGTGATCGTGCGCGATGAGCAGTTCTTC. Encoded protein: CSVVIVRDEQFF.

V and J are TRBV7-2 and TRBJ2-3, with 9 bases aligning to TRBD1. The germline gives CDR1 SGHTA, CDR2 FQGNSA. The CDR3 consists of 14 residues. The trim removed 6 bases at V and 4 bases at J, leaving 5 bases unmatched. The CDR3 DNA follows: TGTGCCAGCAGGTCCGGGACAGGGTCAGATACGCAGTATTTT. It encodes CASRSGTGSDTQYF.